This T cell receptor beta chain is from a study of blood T cell repertoires in COVID-19. The overall study: Whether acute or convalescent, the COVID-19 samples came from the United States, Italy and Spain. Sources were T cells, B-cell-depleted T cells, or PBMCs; the material itself was cDNA or gDNA.

Germline CDR1 is SGHAT and CDR2 is FQNNGV. V lost 4 bases to trimming and J lost 7 bases, with 8 bases between them. The CDR3 is made up of 11 amino acids. Seattle-derived patients entered the study during active infection and were followed longitudinally. The assay was immunoSEQ multiplex PCR, and TCRdb's table has in-frame clones only and misses some. There are around 100,000 clones in the sample; roughly 87% occur only once, and 5.5% to 8% lies in the top ten. This receptor was obtained from a man aged 18 to 35 with COVID-19, enrolled during active disease. The chain has TRBV11-2 and TRBJ2-7, with D possibly matching TRBD2 (6 bases). The sample was peripheral blood. DNA for the CDR3: TGTGCCAGCAGCTCCGGGGGAGAGCAGTACTTC. This codes for CASSSGGEQYF.